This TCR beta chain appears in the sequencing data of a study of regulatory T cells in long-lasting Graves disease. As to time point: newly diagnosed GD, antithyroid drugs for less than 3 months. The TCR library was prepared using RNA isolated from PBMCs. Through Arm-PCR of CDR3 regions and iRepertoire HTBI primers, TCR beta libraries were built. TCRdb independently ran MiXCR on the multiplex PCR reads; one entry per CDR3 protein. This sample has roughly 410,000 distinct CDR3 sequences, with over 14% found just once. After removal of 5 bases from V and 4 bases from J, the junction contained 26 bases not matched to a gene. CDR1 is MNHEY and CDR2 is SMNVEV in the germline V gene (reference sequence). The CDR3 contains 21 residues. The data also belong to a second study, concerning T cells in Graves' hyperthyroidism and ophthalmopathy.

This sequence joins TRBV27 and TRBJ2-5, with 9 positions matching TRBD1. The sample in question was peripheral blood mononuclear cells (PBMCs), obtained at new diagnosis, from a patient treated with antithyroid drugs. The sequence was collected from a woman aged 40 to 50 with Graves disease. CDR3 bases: TGTGCCAGCAGTAGGGGCCCGGGACAGGGAGGATCCGGGCATTTAGGAGAGACCCAGTACTTC. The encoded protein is CASSRGPGQGGSGHLGETQYF.